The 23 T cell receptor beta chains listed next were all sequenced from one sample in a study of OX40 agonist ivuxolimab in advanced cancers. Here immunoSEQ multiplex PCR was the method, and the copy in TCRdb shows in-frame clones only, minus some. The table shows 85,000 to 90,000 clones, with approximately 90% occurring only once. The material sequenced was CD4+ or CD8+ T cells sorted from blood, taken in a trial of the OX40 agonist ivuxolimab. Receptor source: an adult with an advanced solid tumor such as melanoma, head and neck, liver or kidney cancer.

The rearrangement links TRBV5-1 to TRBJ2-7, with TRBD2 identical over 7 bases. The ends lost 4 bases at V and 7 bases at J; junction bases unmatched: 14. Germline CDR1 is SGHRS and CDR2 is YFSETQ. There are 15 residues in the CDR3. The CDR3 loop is CASSTRLAGQEEQYF. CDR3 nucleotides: TGCGCCAGCAGCACCCGACTAGCCGGGCAGGAGGAGCAGTACTTC.

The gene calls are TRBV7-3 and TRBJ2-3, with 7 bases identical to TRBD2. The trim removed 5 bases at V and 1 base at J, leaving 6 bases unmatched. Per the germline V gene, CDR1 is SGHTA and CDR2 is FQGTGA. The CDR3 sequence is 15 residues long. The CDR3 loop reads CASSISGIRTDTQYF. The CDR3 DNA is TGTGCCAGCAGCATAAGCGGGATCCGCACAGATACGCAGTATTTT.

CDR3 region: CASSPQTSGNTGELFF. The CDR3 DNA is TGTGCCAGCAGCCCCCAGACTAGCGGGAACACCGGGGAGCTGTTTTTT. V usage is TRBV9 and J usage is TRBJ2-2; 9 bases are shared with TRBD2. The V gene end was trimmed by 4 bases and the J gene end by 1 base; junction bases not matched to a gene: 5. Germline V gives CDR1 SGDLS, CDR2 YYNGEE. This CDR3 comprises 16 residues.

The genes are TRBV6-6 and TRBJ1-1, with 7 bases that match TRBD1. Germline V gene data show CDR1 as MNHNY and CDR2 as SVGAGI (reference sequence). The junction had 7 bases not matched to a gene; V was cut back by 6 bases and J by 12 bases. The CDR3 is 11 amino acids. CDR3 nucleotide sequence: TGTGCCAGCAGGGGACAGTTGGAAACTTTCTTT. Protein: CASRGQLETFF.

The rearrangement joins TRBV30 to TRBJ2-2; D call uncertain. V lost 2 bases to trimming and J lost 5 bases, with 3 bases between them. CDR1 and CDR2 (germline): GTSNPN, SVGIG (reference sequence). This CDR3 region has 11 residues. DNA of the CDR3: TGTGCCTGGAGTTTGACCGGGGAGCTGTTTTTT. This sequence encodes CAWSLTGELFF. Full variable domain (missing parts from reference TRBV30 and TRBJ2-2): SQTIHQWPATLVQPVGSPLSLECTVEGTSNPNLYWYRQAAGRGLQLLFYSVGIGQISSEVPQNLSASRPQDRQFILSSKKLLLSDSGFYLCAWSLTGELFFGEGSRLTVL.

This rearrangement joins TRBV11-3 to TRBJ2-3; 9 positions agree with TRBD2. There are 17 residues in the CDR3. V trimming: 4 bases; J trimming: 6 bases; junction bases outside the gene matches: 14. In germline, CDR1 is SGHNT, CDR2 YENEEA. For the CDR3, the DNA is TGTGCCAGCAGCTGGGGTAAGCGGGAGGATGTTGACGATACGCAGTATTTT. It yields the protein CASSWGKREDVDDTQYF. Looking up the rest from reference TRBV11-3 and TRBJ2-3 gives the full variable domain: EAGVVQSPRYKIIEKKQPVAFWCNPISGHNTLYWYLQNLGQGPELLIRYENEEAVDDSQLPKDRFSAERLKGVDSTLKIQPAELGDSAVYLCASSWGKREDVDDTQYFGPGTRLTVL.

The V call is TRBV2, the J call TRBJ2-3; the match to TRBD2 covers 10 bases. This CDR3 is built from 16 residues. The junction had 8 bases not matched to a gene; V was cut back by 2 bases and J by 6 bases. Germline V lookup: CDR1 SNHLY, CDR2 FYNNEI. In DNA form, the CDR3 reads TGTGCCAGCAGTGAACCAGCGGGAGGGCCGGGTGATACGCAGTATTTT. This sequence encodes CASSEPAGGPGDTQYF.

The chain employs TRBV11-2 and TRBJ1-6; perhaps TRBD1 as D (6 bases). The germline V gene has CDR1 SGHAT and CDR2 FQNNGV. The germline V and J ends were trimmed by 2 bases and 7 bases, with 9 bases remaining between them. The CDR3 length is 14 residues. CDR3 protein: CASSLLTGNSPLHF. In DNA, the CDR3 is TGTGCCAGCAGCTTATTAACAGGGAATTCACCCCTCCACTTT.

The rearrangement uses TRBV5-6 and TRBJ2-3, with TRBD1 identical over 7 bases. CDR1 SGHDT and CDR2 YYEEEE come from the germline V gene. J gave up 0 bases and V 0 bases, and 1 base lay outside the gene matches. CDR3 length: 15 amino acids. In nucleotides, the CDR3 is TGTGCCAGCAGCTTGGACAGGGGTAGCACAGATACGCAGTATTTT. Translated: CASSLDRGSTDTQYF.

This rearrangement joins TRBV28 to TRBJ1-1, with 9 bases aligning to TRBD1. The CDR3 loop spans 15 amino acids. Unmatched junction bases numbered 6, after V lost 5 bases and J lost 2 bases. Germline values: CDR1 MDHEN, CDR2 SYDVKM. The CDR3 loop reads CASSEQGAGNTEAFF. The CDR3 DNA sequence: TGTGCCAGCAGTGAACAGGGGGCTGGTAACACTGAAGCTTTCTTT.

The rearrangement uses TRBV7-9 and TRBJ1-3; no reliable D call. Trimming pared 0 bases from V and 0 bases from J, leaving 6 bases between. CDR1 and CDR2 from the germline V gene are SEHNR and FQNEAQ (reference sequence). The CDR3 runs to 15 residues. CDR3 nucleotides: TGTGCCAGCAGCTTAGCGTCAGGCTCTGGAAACACCATATATTTT. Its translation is CASSLASGSGNTIYF.

The CDR3 loop reads CAISGKGTTSTDTQYF. CDR3 bases: TGTGCCATCAGCGGAAAGGGGACGACTAGCACAGATACGCAGTATTTT. The V and J genes are TRBV10-3 and TRBJ2-3, with D perhaps given as TRBD1 or TRBD2 (5 bases each). V was cut by 6 bases and J by 0 bases, with 16 bases left in between. The germline V gene has CDR1 ENHRY and CDR2 SYGVKD. The CDR3 runs 16 residues.

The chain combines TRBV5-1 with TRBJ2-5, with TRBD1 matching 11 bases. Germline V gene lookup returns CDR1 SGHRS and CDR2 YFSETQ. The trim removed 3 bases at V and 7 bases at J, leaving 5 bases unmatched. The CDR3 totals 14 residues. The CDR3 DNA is TGCGCCAGCAGCTCCTGGGGACAGGGGGGGACCCAGTACTTC. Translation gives CASSSWGQGGTQYF.

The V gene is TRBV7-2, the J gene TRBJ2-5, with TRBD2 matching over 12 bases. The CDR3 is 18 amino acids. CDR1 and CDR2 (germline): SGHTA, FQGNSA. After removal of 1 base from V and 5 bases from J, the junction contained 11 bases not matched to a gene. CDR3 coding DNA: TGTGCCAGCAGCTTAGGGGGACTAGCGGGCCCCCTGGGGGAGACCCAGTACTTC. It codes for CASSLGGLAGPLGETQYF.

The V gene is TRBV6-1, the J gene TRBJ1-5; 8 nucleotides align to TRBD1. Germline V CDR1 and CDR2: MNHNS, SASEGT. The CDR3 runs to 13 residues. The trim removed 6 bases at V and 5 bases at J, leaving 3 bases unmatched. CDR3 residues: CASRGQGYQPQHF. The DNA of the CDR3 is TGTGCCAGCAGAGGACAGGGATATCAGCCCCAGCATTTT.

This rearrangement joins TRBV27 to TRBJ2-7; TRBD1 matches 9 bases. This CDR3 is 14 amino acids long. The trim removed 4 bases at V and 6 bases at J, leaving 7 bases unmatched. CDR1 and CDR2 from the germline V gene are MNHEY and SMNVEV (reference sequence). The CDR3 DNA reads TGTGCCAGCAGTTCGGGGACAGGGATACGCGAGCAGTACTTC. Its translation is CASSSGTGIREQYF.

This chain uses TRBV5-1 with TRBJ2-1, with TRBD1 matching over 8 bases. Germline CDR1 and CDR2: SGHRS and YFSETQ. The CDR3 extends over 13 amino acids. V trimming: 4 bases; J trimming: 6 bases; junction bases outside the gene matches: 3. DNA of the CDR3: TGCGCCAGCAGCCCGGGGACAGGCAATGAGCAGTTCTTC. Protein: CASSPGTGNEQFF. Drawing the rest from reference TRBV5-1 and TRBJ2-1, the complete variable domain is KAGVTQTPRYLIKTRGQQVTLSCSPISGHRSVSWYQQTPGQGLQFLFEYFSETQRNKGNFPGRFSGRQFSNSRSEMNVSTLELGDSALYLCASSPGTGNEQFFGPGTRLTVL.

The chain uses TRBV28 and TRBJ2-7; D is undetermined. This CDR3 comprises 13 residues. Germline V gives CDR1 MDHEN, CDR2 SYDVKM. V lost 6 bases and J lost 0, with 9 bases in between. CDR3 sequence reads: CASSPGSSYEQYF. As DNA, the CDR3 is TGTGCCAGCAGCCCAGGTTCCTCCTACGAGCAGTACTTC.

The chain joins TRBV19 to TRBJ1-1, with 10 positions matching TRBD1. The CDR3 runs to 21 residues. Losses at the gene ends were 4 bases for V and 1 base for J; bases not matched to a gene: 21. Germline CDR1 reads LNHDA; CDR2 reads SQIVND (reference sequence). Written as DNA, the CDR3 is TGTGCCAGTAGTACTCAACATCCCGGGACAGGGGACCGAGTCACGAACACTGAAGCTTTCTTT. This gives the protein CASSTQHPGTGDRVTNTEAFF.

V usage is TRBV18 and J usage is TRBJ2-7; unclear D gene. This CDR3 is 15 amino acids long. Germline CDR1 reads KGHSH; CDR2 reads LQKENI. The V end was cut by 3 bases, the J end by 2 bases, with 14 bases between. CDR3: CASSPGNTNAYEQYF. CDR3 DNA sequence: TGTGCCAGCTCACCTGGGAACACAAATGCCTACGAGCAGTACTTC.

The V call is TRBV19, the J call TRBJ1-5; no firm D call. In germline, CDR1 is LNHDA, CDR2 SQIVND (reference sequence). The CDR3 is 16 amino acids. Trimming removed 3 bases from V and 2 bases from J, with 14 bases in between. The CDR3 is CASSIPALTGNQPQHF. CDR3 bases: TGTGCCAGTAGTATTCCGGCTTTAACAGGCAATCAGCCCCAGCATTTT. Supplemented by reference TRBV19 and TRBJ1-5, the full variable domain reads DGGITQSPKYLFRKEGQNVTLSCEQNLNHDAMYWYRQDPGQGLRLIYYSQIVNDFQKGDIAEGYSVSREKKESFPLTVTSAQKNPTAFYLCASSIPALTGNQPQHFGDGTRLSIL.

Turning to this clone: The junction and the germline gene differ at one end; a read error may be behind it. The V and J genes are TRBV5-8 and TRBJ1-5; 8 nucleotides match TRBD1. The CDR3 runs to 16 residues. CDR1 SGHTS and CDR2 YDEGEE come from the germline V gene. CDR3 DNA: TGTACCAGCAGCTCCCGGGACAGGCGAGGGGATCAGCCCCAGCATTTT. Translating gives CTSSSRDRRGDQPQHF.

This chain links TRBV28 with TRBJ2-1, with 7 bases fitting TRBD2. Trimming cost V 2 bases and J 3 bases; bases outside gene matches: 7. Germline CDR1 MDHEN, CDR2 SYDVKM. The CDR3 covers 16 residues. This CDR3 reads CASSLPSGDFYNEQFF. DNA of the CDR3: TGTGCCAGCAGTTTACCCAGCGGGGATTTCTACAATGAGCAGTTCTTC.